This is a list of T cell receptor beta chains from one sample in a study of T cells in Graves' hyperthyroidism and ophthalmopathy. TCRdb analysed the multiplex PCR reads with MiXCR anew, one entry per CDR3 protein. Among 490,000 or so distinct CDR3 sequences, approximately 23% were seen once, and the ten largest hold about half. The sequencing input was blood. These receptor sequences come from a woman in her 70s with Graves' ophthalmopathy. Both conserved end residues are part of each CDR3. The order of the fields is clone size, J gene, D gene, V gene, CDR3 protein, CDR3 DNA. A D gene is named only where the DNA matches it firmly. Size tells how often a clone was seen (once, few, many) or the class of an expanded clone, and some rows leave it out.

>NA|TRBJ1-1|NA|TRBV7-2
CASNFIILGEAFF
TGTGCCAGCAACTTTATCATCCTCGGTGAAGCTTTCTTT
>few|TRBJ1-1|TRBD1|TRBV6-5
CASSYAIFKGGQANTEAFF
TGTGCCAGCAGTTACGCCATCTTCAAAGGCGGACAGGCGAACACTGAAGCTTTCTTT
>few|TRBJ2-2|TRBD2|TRBV12-3/TRBV12-4
CASTPPGLANTGELFF
TGTGCCAGCACCCCGCCGGGACTAGCGAACACCGGGGAGCTGTTTTTT
>NA|TRBJ2-7|TRBD2|TRBV4-1
CASSQGTGLAGESEQYF
TGCGCCAGCAGCCAGGGAACCGGACTAGCGGGAGAGAGCGAGCAGTACTTC
>many|TRBJ1-4|TRBD1|TRBV2
CASTRDRGYEKLFF
TGTGCCAGCACTCGGGACAGGGGGTATGAAAAACTGTTTTTT
>few|TRBJ2-1|TRBD1|TRBV12-3/TRBV12-4
CASVGTGDLDEQFF
TGTGCCAGCGTGGGGACAGGTGATTTAGATGAGCAGTTCTTC
>few|TRBJ1-5|NA|TRBV6-6
CASSYSRVDQPQHF
TGTGCCAGCAGTTACAGCAGGGTAGATCAGCCCCAGCATTTT
>few|TRBJ2-1|NA|TRBV3-1
CASSHWASESGEQFF
TGTGCCAGCAGCCATTGGGCCTCCGAATCGGGTGAGCAGTTCTTC
>NA|TRBJ2-7|TRBD1|TRBV3-1
CASSQGSRGKEQYF
TGTGCCAGCAGCCAAGGCAGCAGGGGGAAAGAGCAGTACTTC
>NA|TRBJ2-5|TRBD1|TRBV5-1
CASSWGQGWQETQYF
TGCGCCAGCAGCTGGGGACAGGGGTGGCAAGAGACCCAGTACTTC
>NA|TRBJ1-2|NA|TRBV10-3
CAISGIQGQGYTF
TGTGCCATCAGTGGAATACAGGGACAAGGCTACACCTTC
>many|TRBJ1-5|NA|TRBV2
CASRPDGSNQPQHF
TGTGCCAGCAGACCGGACGGAAGCAATCAGCCCCAGCATTTT
>few|TRBJ2-7|NA|TRBV20-1
CSANLGGVLATYEQYF
TGCAGTGCTAACCTTGGGGGCGTCCTAGCGACCTACGAGCAGTACTTC
>many|TRBJ2-7|TRBD1|TRBV12-3/TRBV12-4
CASRQTGTGVEQYF
TGTGCCAGCAGGCAAACCGGGACAGGGGTCGAGCAGTACTTC
>few|TRBJ1-3|TRBD1|TRBV7-2
CASSLQGASSGNTIYF
TGTGCCAGCAGCTTGCAGGGGGCAAGCTCTGGAAACACCATATATTTT
>few|TRBJ1-5|NA|TRBV7-8
CASSLVMDQPQHF
TGTGCCAGCAGCTTAGTGATGGATCAGCCCCAGCATTTT
>many|TRBJ1-5|NA|TRBV6-5
CASSYEGNQPQHF
TGTGCCAGCAGTTACGAAGGCAATCAGCCCCAGCATTTT
>many|TRBJ2-1|TRBD2|TRBV19
CASTLIHSGAGVAYNEQFF
TGTGCCAGTACCCTCATCCACTCTGGGGCGGGAGTGGCCTACAATGAGCAGTTCTTC
>NA|TRBJ2-7|TRBD2|TRBV29-1
CSVPLAGNYEQYF
TGCAGCGTCCCACTAGCGGGCAACTACGAGCAGTACTTC
>few|TRBJ2-1|TRBD2|TRBV10-1
CASTPGQREYNEQFF
TGCGCCAGCACTCCAGGCCAGCGGGAGTACAATGAGCAGTTCTTC
>many|TRBJ2-5|NA|TRBV2
CASSEARRGGQETQYF
TGTGCCAGCAGTGAAGCGCGGAGGGGGGGCCAAGAGACCCAGTACTTC
>NA|TRBJ1-2|TRBD1|TRBV5-1
CASSMDRDSGYGYTF
TGCGCCAGCAGCATGGACAGGGATTCTGGCTATGGCTACACCTTC
>few|TRBJ2-2|TRBD1|TRBV28
CASSAGQGFRNTGELFF
TGTGCCAGCAGTGCGGGACAGGGGTTTAGGAACACCGGGGAGCTGTTTTTT
>NA|TRBJ1-6|NA|TRBV27
CASSFDSGPESPLHF
TGTGCCAGCAGTTTCGACAGTGGTCCGGAATCACCCCTCCACTTT
>few|TRBJ2-4|TRBD2|TRBV5-1
CASSPGLAGGFANIQYF
TGCGCCAGCAGCCCGGGACTAGCGGGAGGGTTCGCAAACATTCAGTACTTC
>many|TRBJ2-1|NA|TRBV12-3/TRBV12-4
CASSLLLSSYNEQFF
TGTGCCAGCAGTTTGCTCTTGAGCTCCTACAATGAGCAGTTCTTC
>few|TRBJ1-5|TRBD1|TRBV3-1
CASSQTGFAQPQHF
TGTGCCAGCAGCCAGACAGGGTTTGCTCAGCCCCAGCATTTT
>NA|TRBJ1-3|NA|TRBV28
CASSETGNTIYF
TGTGCCAGCAGCGAAACTGGAAACACCATATATTTT
>NA|TRBJ1-1|NA|TRBV7-3
CASSPTEAFF
TGTGCCAGCAGCCCTACTGAAGCTTTCTTT
>few|TRBJ1-1|NA|TRBV30
CAWSRGGRTEAFF
TGTGCCTGGAGTCGGGGGGGACGGACTGAAGCTTTCTTT
>NA|TRBJ2-5|TRBD1|TRBV2
CASSTWDRTKYF
TGTGCCAGCAGCACTTGGGACAGAACCAAATACTTC
>NA|TRBJ1-5|TRBD1|TRBV20-1
CSAGLPGQGQPQHF
TGCAGTGCTGGTCTTCCGGGACAGGGTCAGCCCCAGCATTTT
>many|TRBJ2-7|NA|TRBV20-1
CSANRFRGSYEQYF
TGCAGTGCTAATAGGTTTCGTGGCTCCTACGAGCAGTACTTC
>few|TRBJ2-2|TRBD2|TRBV5-6
CASSIAGVGTGELFF
TGTGCCAGCAGCATAGCGGGAGTTGGAACCGGGGAGCTGTTTTTT
>few|TRBJ2-7|TRBD1|TRBV5-6
CASSGRQGISYEQYF
TGTGCCAGCAGCGGGCGACAGGGAATCTCCTACGAGCAGTACTTC
>few|TRBJ2-7|NA|TRBV3-1
CASSQVGSGLGQYF
TGTGCCAGCAGCCAAGTGGGTAGCGGTCTTGGGCAGTACTTC
>NA|TRBJ2-3|NA|TRBV9
CASSVTPGSIDTQYF
TGTGCCAGCAGCGTAACGCCAGGTTCCATAGATACGCAGTATTTT
>NA|TRBJ1-4|NA|TRBV30
CAWSVPEGKLFF
TGTGCCTGGAGTGTACCCGAGGGAAAACTGTTTTTT
>few|TRBJ2-1|TRBD2|TRBV19
CASSIGWVRGASGRDGNEQFF
TGTGCCAGTAGTATCGGGTGGGTCAGGGGGGCTAGCGGGAGGGATGGCAATGAGCAGTTCTTC
>NA|TRBJ2-1|TRBD2|TRBV15
CATSRGPSGRGEQFF
TGTGCCACCAGCAGAGGGCCTAGCGGGAGAGGGGAGCAGTTCTTC
>NA|TRBJ2-1|TRBD2|TRBV25-1
CASSEGLAGLYNEQFF
TGTGCCAGCAGTGAAGGGCTAGCGGGCCTTTACAATGAGCAGTTCTTC
>few|TRBJ2-2|NA|TRBV5-6
CASSSSRIHSAGELFF
TGTGCCAGCAGCTCATCTAGAATCCATAGCGCCGGGGAGCTGTTTTTT
>few|TRBJ1-2|NA|TRBV6-6
CASSYLPHRYGYTF
TGTGCCAGCAGTTACCTTCCCCACCGCTATGGCTACACCTTC
>few|TRBJ2-1|NA|TRBV6-1
CASTNNNEQFF
TGTGCCAGCACTAACAACAATGAGCAGTTCTTC
>many|TRBJ1-4|TRBD1|TRBV28
CASRDRGDRKEKLFF
TGTGCCAGCCGGGACAGGGGAGATCGAAAGGAAAAACTGTTTTTT
>NA|TRBJ1-2|NA|TRBV3-1
CASSPLRGTGGYTF
TGTGCCAGCAGCCCCCTTCGGGGGACGGGAGGCTACACCTTC
>NA|TRBJ2-7|NA|TRBV27
CASRGGISSYEQYF
TGTGCCAGCAGAGGCGGGATCAGCTCCTACGAGCAGTACTTC
>NA|TRBJ1-3|NA|TRBV2
CASGDFSGNTIYF
TGTGCCAGCGGGGACTTCTCTGGAAACACCATATATTTT
>many|TRBJ1-1|NA|TRBV12-3/TRBV12-4
CASSRSTGTEAFF
TGTGCCAGCAGTAGGAGCACGGGGACTGAAGCTTTCTTT
>many|TRBJ1-1|NA|TRBV6-4
CASSESESTEAFF
TGTGCCAGCAGTGAGAGTGAGAGCACTGAAGCTTTCTTT